The clone carrying this T cell receptor beta chain was seen repeatedly, ten times or more. Its target is unknown. There are 16 residues in the CDR3. The germline CDR1 and CDR2 sequences are KGHDR and SFDVKD. Trimming shortened V by 6 bases and J by 3 bases, and 19 bases separated the two germline ends. The source of the sample is a study of read filtering for tumor transcriptome and immune sequencing. Study overall: Whole-transcriptome libraries were prepared after DNase treatment. RNA-seq yielded only about 75 to 1273 TCR reads, IR-seq about 3.5 to 11 million.

Study-level findings and limits: The sorted CD138-negative fraction was a mixed bone marrow immune population, not purified T cells. RNA-seq captured clonotypes less deeply and reliably than IR-seq.

From roughly 400 ng of RNA, a library with molecular barcoded alpha/delta and beta/gamma adaptors was made. TCRdb called the reads again in MiXCR, with one record for every CDR3 protein. The sample shows about 57,000 distinct CDR3 sequences, around 14% of them seen only once. The V call is TRBV24-1, the J call TRBJ1-2, with D perhaps matching TRBD1 (5 bases). This clonotype was obtained from a donor at least 40 years old with multiple myeloma. Sequencing input: a population of CD138-negative cells sorted from bone marrow. This CDR3 is CATSSPGDEVDYGYTF. The CDR3 DNA is TGTGCCACCAGTAGTCCCGGGGACGAGGTGGACTATGGCTACACCTTC.